This TCR beta chain comes out of a study of blood T cells in healthy people across ages. Study-level information: About one barcoded beta molecule was captured per two T cells (by template switching).

Remarks on this clonotype: Its cognate antigen is unknown.

General observations from the study: Underestimates were what the diversity estimates from one million T cells were considered to be. Possibly confounding the expanded clonotype changes was the fact that donor CMV status was unknown.

A sample-barcoded 5' primer and a J-beta primer mix were used in a second PCR of roughly 7 to 11 cycles. The yield of each sample was at least 3 million CDR3-containing paired-end reads. TCRdb independently ran MiXCR on the 5' RACE reads; one entry per CDR3 protein. The sample has about 800,000 distinct CDR3 sequences, roughly 25% seen once. The ends lost 4 bases at V and 4 bases at J; junction bases unmatched: 5. This CDR3 is built from 14 residues. Germline V gene sequence: CDR1 SGHRS, CDR2 YFSETQ. These records were also assigned to another study, of T cells of mothers and their children.

The receptor was derived from a boy between 10 and 17 years old in good health. Sequenced sample: blood. This rearrangement joins TRBV5-1 to TRBJ2-3, with TRBD1 matching 8 bases. This CDR3 reads CASSGRQGSDTQYF. CDR3 coding DNA: TGCGCCAGCAGCGGAAGACAGGGGTCAGATACGCAGTATTTT. The variable domain in full, with the rest retrieved from reference TRBV5-1 and TRBJ2-3, is KAGVTQTPRYLIKTRGQQVTLSCSPISGHRSVSWYQQTPGQGLQFLFEYFSETQRNKGNFPGRFSGRQFSNSRSEMNVSTLELGDSALYLCASSGRQGSDTQYFGPGTRLTVL.